The rows below give T cell receptor beta chains drawn from one sample of a study of CXCR3-negative and CXCR3-positive naive CD8 T cells. TCRdb re-called the 5' RACE reads; one entry per CDR3 protein, DNA not given. The sample is made up of around 63,000 distinct CDR3 sequences, and the top ten hold about 4.9% of it. Sequences were obtained from naive CXCR3+ CD8+ T cells from blood. These receptors came from a human donor in good health. Some clones in this sample may be carry-over from other donors' samples. CDR3s include the opening cysteine and the closing phenylalanine or tryptophan.

V	J	length	CDR3
TRBV29-1	TRBJ2-7	12	CSVEYRGYEQYF
TRBV29-1	TRBJ2-1	14	CSAEGRAEYNEQFF
TRBV29-1	TRBJ2-7	11	CSVEANYEQYF
TRBV7-7	TRBJ2-7	13	CASSRDSTYEQYF
TRBV29-1	TRBJ2-5	17	CSADGWLAGGPQETQYF
TRBV28	TRBJ2-1	12	CASSFGNNEQFF
TRBV12-3/TRBV12-4	TRBJ1-3	15	CASSSRQYSGNTIYF
TRBV3-1	TRBJ1-2	15	CASSHPTETNYGYTF
TRBV6-6	TRBJ1-1	14	CASIKDRLNTEAFF
TRBV7-2	TRBJ1-1	14	CASSIEPAALEAFF
TRBV10-2	TRBJ2-4	17	CASSGLADNLAKNIQYF
TRBV15	TRBJ2-7	13	CATGITPVGEQYF
TRBV20-1	TRBJ1-1	18	CSARGAGIAGGMNTEAFF
TRBV7-6	TRBJ2-7	14	CASSLSTGAYEQYF
TRBV28	TRBJ1-2	13	CASSPRPGYGYTF
TRBV5-1	TRBJ2-1	17	CASSSHGSSGIRNEQFF
TRBV7-3	TRBJ2-5	18	CASSLDGAGGINQETQYF
TRBV6-5	TRBJ1-1	13	CASSTGANTEAFF
TRBV28	TRBJ2-1	14	CASRPTDSLLEQFF
TRBV27	TRBJ1-5	14	CASSPGADNQPQHF
TRBV4-2	TRBJ2-3	17	CASSQVPAGVSTDTQYF
TRBV7-9	TRBJ2-2	12	CASSFGAGELFF